There are a few counts of the clone carrying this T cell receptor (beta chain). The target antigen is unknown. The sample comes from a study of cytomegalovirus exposure and HLA in healthy donors. General study results and limits: The majority of TCR sequences were rare, yet some public TCRs appeared in many donors. Specific recognition of CMV antigens was confirmed in vitro for a few chains (all CMV-associated). One later analysis, an examination of the approximately 130 validation repertoires, found that first-cohort TCR clusters tended to co-occur in them.

Some clones are missing from TCRdb's copy, which holds only in-frame ones; the method was immunoSEQ multiplex PCR. The sample has 110,000 or so clones, about 85% seen once. The study drew the donors from its roughly 130-subject validation cohort, separate from the roughly 670-subject first cohort. Germline V gene data show CDR1 as SGHTA and CDR2 as FQGTGA. V was shortened by 6 bases and J by 7 bases, with 14 bases between the two germline ends. There are 13 residues in the CDR3. The chain combines TRBV7-3 with TRBJ2-3; a possible D gene is TRBD1 (6 bases). Sequenced material: PBMCs. The source is a woman aged 18-29 years in good health and CMV-seronegative. DNA of the CDR3: TGTGCCAGCAGTCCCTCCCAGGGGTATACGCAGTATTTT. Protein sequence: CASSPSQGYTQYF.